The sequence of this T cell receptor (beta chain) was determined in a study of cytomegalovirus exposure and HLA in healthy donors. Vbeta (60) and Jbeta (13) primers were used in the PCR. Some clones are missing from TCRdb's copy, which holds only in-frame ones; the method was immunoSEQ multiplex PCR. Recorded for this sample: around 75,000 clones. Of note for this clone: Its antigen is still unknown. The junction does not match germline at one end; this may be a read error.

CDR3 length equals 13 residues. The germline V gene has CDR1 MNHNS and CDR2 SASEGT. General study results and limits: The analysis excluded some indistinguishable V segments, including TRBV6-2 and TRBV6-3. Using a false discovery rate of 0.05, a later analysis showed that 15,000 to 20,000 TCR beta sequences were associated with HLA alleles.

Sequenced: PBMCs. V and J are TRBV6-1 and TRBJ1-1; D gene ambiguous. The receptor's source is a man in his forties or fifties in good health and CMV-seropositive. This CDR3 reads CASSEGYWLEAFF. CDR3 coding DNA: TGTGCCAGCAGCGAAGGGTACTGGTTGGAAGCTTTCTTT.